This entry concerns a single T cell receptor beta chain. Antigen specificity is unknown. The record originates from a study of cytomegalovirus exposure and HLA in healthy donors. Points from the study as a whole: Sequencing had likely introduced a cluster of highly shared sequence variants as an artifact. Cytomegalovirus-associated TCR beta chains were listed, numbering roughly 150. Trimming of TCR beta V- and J-genes showed a link, identified in a later analysis, to a missense DCLRE1C variant.

Primers: 60 Vbeta forward and 13 Jbeta reverse. Assay used: immunoSEQ multiplex PCR; TCRdb lists only in-frame clones, some missing. The sample consists of 100,000 or so clones, about three quarters of them appearing once. The germline V and J ends were trimmed by 1 base and 4 bases, with 10 bases remaining between them. Per the germline V gene, CDR1 is MDHEN and CDR2 is SYDVKM. The CDR3 is 15 amino acids. This clonotype was obtained from a woman between 35 and 50 years old in good health and CMV-seropositive. The chain links TRBV28 to TRBJ1-4; D might be TRBD1 (5 bases). Sequencing used PBMCs. CDR3 in amino acids: CASSLLQGGNEKLFF. The DNA for the CDR3 is TGTGCCAGCAGTTTATTGCAGGGCGGTAATGAAAAACTGTTTTTT.